This T cell receptor (beta chain) derives from a study of cytomegalovirus exposure and HLA in healthy donors. The CDR3 extends over 17 amino acids. The V end lost 1 base, the J end lost 4 bases, and 17 bases lay between the germline ends. Germline lookup yields CDR1 SGHRS and CDR2 YFSETQ. The PCR had 60 Vbeta and 13 Jbeta primers. The repertoire was sequenced with immunoSEQ multiplex PCR; TCRdb's copy has only in-frame clones and lacks some. In the table there are 200,000 to 250,000 clones, approximately 81% of which are singletons. This receptor was identified in a human donor in good health. Sequencing used PBMCs. This sequence joins TRBV5-1 and TRBJ2-2, with D tentatively TRBD2 (5 bases). In DNA form, the CDR3 reads TGCGCCAGCAGCTTGTTGGTCGCCTCACGGGGCACCGGGGAGCTGTTTTTT. Residues: CASSLLVASRGTGELFF.